The 9 T cell receptor beta chains listed next were all sequenced from one sample in a study of cytomegalovirus exposure and HLA in healthy donors. The PCR ran on 60 Vbeta and 13 Jbeta primers. The table came from immunoSEQ multiplex PCR; TCRdb's copy has only in-frame clones and leaves some out. The sample lists about 100,000 clones, about 68% occurring once. The sequenced material came from PBMCs. These receptors came from a male donor in good health and CMV-seropositive.

V gene TRBV18 combines with J gene TRBJ2-5; no definite D call. The CDR3 consists of 11 residues. The V end lost 3 bases, the J end lost 5 bases, and 4 bases lay between the germline ends. Looked up from germline, CDR1 is KGHSH and CDR2 is LQKENI. In DNA form, the CDR3 reads TGTGCCAGCTCACCGAGGGAGACCCAGTACTTC. This translates into CASSPRETQYF.

The rearrangement joins TRBV5-1 to TRBJ1-1; 7 bases are a match to TRBD1. CDR1 and CDR2 (germline): SGHRS, YFSETQ. The CDR3 extends over 16 amino acids. Trimming cost V 6 bases and J 2 bases; bases outside gene matches: 13. The CDR3 sequence: CASTPTTGLVNTEAFF. As DNA, the CDR3 is TGCGCCAGCACCCCTACGACAGGGCTTGTTAACACTGAAGCTTTCTTT.

The gene calls are TRBV4-2 and TRBJ2-6; D not resolved. V lost 0 bases to trimming and J lost 0 bases, with 6 bases between them. This CDR3 has 16 amino acids. Germline assignment: CDR1 LGHNA and CDR2 YNFKEQ. The CDR3 loop is CASSQDGASGANVLTF. The CDR3 DNA sequence: TGTGCCAGCAGCCAAGACGGAGCCTCTGGGGCCAACGTCCTGACTTTC.

This chain connects TRBV5-1 to TRBJ2-1; D gene ambiguous. CDR3 length equals 13 residues. Germline assignment: CDR1 SGHRS and CDR2 YFSETQ. V lost 1 base, J lost 8 bases, and 10 bases lay in between. As DNA, the CDR3 is TGCGCCAGCAGCTTGTATTCGGCGGATGAGCAGTTCTTC. This encodes CASSLYSADEQFF. Using reference TRBV5-1 and TRBJ2-1 for the parts outside the CDR3, the full variable domain is KAGVTQTPRYLIKTRGQQVTLSCSPISGHRSVSWYQQTPGQGLQFLFEYFSETQRNKGNFPGRFSGRQFSNSRSEMNVSTLELGDSALYLCASSLYSADEQFFGPGTRLTVL.

The V call is TRBV27, the J call TRBJ1-5; TRBD1 aligns across 7 bases. V lost 0 bases, J lost 1 base, and 0 bases stayed unmatched. The CDR3 is made up of 15 amino acids. Germline V gives CDR1 MNHEY, CDR2 SMNVEV (reference sequence). As DNA, the CDR3 is TGTGCCAGCAGTTTATCAGGGGGCAGCAATCAGCCCCAGCATTTT. Encoded protein: CASSLSGGSNQPQHF.

This clone has a single count. The chain has TRBV2 and TRBJ1-1; TRBD1 might be the D (6 bases). Germline CDR1 SNHLY, CDR2 FYNNEI. Between the trimmed V and J ends, which lost 1 base and 3 bases, there was a span of 12 bases. The CDR3 sequence is 15 residues long. The CDR3 is CASSEEGGEHTEAFF. The DNA for the CDR3 is TGTGCCAGCAGTGAAGAGGGGGGGGAGCACACTGAAGCTTTCTTT.

The chain couples TRBV19 to TRBJ1-2; a possible D gene is TRBD1 (6 bases). Trimming removed 5 bases from V and 6 bases from J, with 19 bases in between. CDR1 and CDR2 (germline): LNHDA, SQIVND (reference sequence). CDR3 length equals 15 residues. The CDR3 coding sequence is TGTGCCAGTAGTGCAAACCGGGACATTGGACATGGCTACACCTTC. Its translation: CASSANRDIGHGYTF.

The chain couples TRBV5-1 to TRBJ2-7; D possibly corresponds to TRBD1 (6 bases). The V end was cut by 0 bases, the J end by 4 bases, with 14 bases between. Germline CDR1 and CDR2: SGHRS and YFSETQ. There are 15 residues in the CDR3. The chain's CDR3 is CASSLAPGAAYEQYF. CDR3 sequence (DNA): TGCGCCAGCAGCTTGGCCCCAGGGGCGGCTTACGAGCAGTACTTC.

The CDR3 bases are TGTGCCAGCTCACCGGAACAGGGGAACACTGAAGCTTTCTTT. Protein sequence: CASSPEQGNTEAFF. The rearrangement uses TRBV18 and TRBJ1-1, with D perhaps matching TRBD1 (6 bases). This CDR3 has 14 residues. Germline CDR1 is KGHSH and CDR2 is LQKENI. V was pared by 3 bases and J by 1 base, with 9 bases between.